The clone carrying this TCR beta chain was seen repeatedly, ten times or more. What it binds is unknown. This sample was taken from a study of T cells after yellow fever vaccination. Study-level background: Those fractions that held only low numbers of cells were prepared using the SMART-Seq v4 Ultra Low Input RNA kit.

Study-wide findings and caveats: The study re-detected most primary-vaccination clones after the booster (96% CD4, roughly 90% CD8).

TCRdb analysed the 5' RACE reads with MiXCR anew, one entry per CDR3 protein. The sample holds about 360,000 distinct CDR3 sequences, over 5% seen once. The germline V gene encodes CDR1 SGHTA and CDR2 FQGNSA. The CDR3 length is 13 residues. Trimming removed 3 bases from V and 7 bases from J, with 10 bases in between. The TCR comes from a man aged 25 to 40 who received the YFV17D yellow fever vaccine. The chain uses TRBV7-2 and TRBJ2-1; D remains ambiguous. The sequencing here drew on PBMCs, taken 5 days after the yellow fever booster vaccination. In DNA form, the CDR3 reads TGTGCCAGCAGCTTTTGGAACGGAAATGAGCAGTTCTTC. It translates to CASSFWNGNEQFF.